The 13 T cell receptor beta chains given below trace back to one sample, sequenced in a study of early T cells in non-severe SARS-CoV-2 infection. TCRdb reprocessed the 5' RACE reads via MiXCR and lists one record per CDR3 protein. The sample contains some 82,000 distinct CDR3 sequences, about 6% of which appear only once. The material sequenced was whole blood. The receptors were gathered from an adult who was a healthcare worker with PCR-confirmed SARS-CoV-2 infection or an uninfected control (not recorded which).

There are a few counts of this clonotype. The V and J genes are TRBV29-1 and TRBJ2-7, with 10 bases matching TRBD1. The V gene end was trimmed by 4 bases and the J gene end by 5 bases; junction bases not matched to a gene: 5. This CDR3 comprises 13 residues. Germline V gene lookup returns CDR1 SQVTM and CDR2 ANQGSEA. This CDR3 is CSVVPGTGDEQYF. CDR3 sequence (DNA): TGCAGCGTTGTCCCCGGGACAGGGGACGAGCAGTACTTC.

This chain links TRBV2 with TRBJ1-4; no clear D gene. CDR3 size: 16 residues. The germline gives CDR1 SNHLY, CDR2 FYNNEI. V was cut by 6 bases and J by 4 bases, with 18 bases left in between. The CDR3 bases are TGTGCCAGCAGCCCCGGCCCGGGAACTATTAATGAAAAACTGTTTTTT. Its protein is CASSPGPGTINEKLFF. The full variable domain, with the rest looked up from reference TRBV2 and TRBJ1-4, is EPEVTQTPSHQVTQMGQEVILRCVPISNHLYFYWYRQILGQKVEFLVSFYNNEISEKSEIFDDQFSVERPDGSNFTLKIRSTKLEDSAMYFCASSPGPGTINEKLFFGSGTQLSVL.

This clonotype was detected ten times or more. The rearrangement uses TRBV20-1 and TRBJ2-7; perhaps TRBD2 as D (6 bases). Trimming left V 5 bases short and J 1 base short, with 15 bases between. CDR3 size: 14 residues. Per germline, CDR1 DFQATT and CDR2 SNEGSKA (reference sequence). CDR3 sequence (DNA): TGCAGTGCTCCCGACGGAGGGTTTTCCTACGAGCAGTACTTC. It yields the protein CSAPDGGFSYEQYF.

This clonotype came up many times. The chain has TRBV12-3 or TRBV12-4 and TRBJ1-5; D is uncertain. CDR3 length equals 16 residues. Trimming removed 2 bases at V and 2 bases at J, with 13 bases between. DNA for the CDR3: TGTGCCAGCAGTTTAATATCCGGGATGGGCAATCAGCCCCAGCATTTT. It encodes CASSLISGMGNQPQHF.

This clonotype was observed many times. The chain uses TRBV10-2 and TRBJ1-6; D possibly corresponds to TRBD1 (5 bases). Deletions cut 3 bases from V and 0 bases from J, with 6 bases between. The germline gives CDR1 WSHSY, CDR2 SAAADI. The CDR3 runs 15 residues. CDR3 in DNA: TGCGCCAGCAGTGATGACAGCTCCTATAATTCACCCCTCCACTTT. Amino acids: CASSDDSSYNSPLHF.

This clonotype was detected a few times. The gene calls are TRBV7-2 and TRBJ1-3; D is unclear. Germline CDR1 is SGHTA and CDR2 is FQGNSA. The V end was cut by 5 bases, the J end by 1 base, with 12 bases between. The CDR3 loop spans 15 amino acids. CDR3 loop: CASSERRVSGNTIYF. CDR3 coding DNA: TGTGCCAGCAGCGAAAGGAGGGTATCTGGAAACACCATATATTTT.

This clonotype showed up many times. The chain carries TRBV11-2 and TRBJ2-2, with 14 bases lining up with TRBD2. This CDR3 is 17 amino acids long. Germline V gene data show CDR1 as SGHAT and CDR2 as FQNNGV. V dropped 1 base and J dropped 6; count of bases not matched to a gene: 4. The CDR3 loop reads CASSLGPGLAGAGELFF. CDR3 sequence (DNA): TGTGCCAGCAGCTTAGGACCGGGACTAGCGGGAGCCGGGGAGCTGTTTTTT.

The table lists this clonotype with many counts. This rearrangement joins TRBV7-8 to TRBJ2-5; 8 bases are a match to TRBD2. The CDR3 is made up of 13 amino acids. The ends lost 1 base at V and 5 bases at J; junction bases unmatched: 0. Germline V gene lookup returns CDR1 SGHVS and CDR2 FQNEAQ. CDR3 in DNA: TGTGCCAGCAGCTTAGGCGGGGGGGAGACCCAGTACTTC. Protein product: CASSLGGGETQYF.

This chain uses TRBV6-2 or TRBV6-3 with TRBJ2-7; the D gene is possibly TRBD1 (6 bases). Trimming cost V 4 bases and J 4 bases, with 8 bases left between them. Germline values: CDR1 MNHEY, CDR2 SVGEGT. This CDR3 region has 12 residues. The CDR3 loop is CASSSGQYEQYF. The CDR3, as DNA: TGTGCCAGCAGTTCCGGACAGTACGAGCAGTACTTC.

This clonotype turned up a few times. The CDR3 bases are TGCGCCAGCAGCCTTGAGGCCCCCACAGATACGCAGTATTTT. This translates into CASSLEAPTDTQYF. V usage is TRBV5-1 and J usage is TRBJ2-3; unclear D gene. CDR1 SGHRS and CDR2 YFSETQ come from the germline V gene. Trimming pared 4 bases from V and 2 bases from J, leaving 11 bases between. The CDR3 extends over 14 amino acids.

This clonotype has at least ten counts. The chain employs TRBV7-9 and TRBJ2-5; 8 positions match TRBD1. The CDR3 loop spans 15 amino acids. V was clipped by 1 base and J by 5 bases; unmatched bases: 6. Germline CDR1 and CDR2: SEHNR and FQNEAQ (reference sequence). The CDR3 spells CASSLGTGHSETQYF. The CDR3 coding sequence is TGTGCCAGCAGCTTAGGGACAGGGCATTCGGAGACCCAGTACTTC.

The chain has TRBV5-5 and TRBJ2-5; 7 bases are shared with TRBD2. CDR1 and CDR2 from the germline V gene are SGHKS and YYEKEE (reference sequence). V was clipped by 4 bases and J by 4 bases; unmatched bases: 4. The length of the CDR3 is 13 residues. CDR3 DNA sequence: TGTGCCAGCAGCACGGGGGGTGCAGAGACCCAGTACTTC. Its protein product is CASSTGGAETQYF.

The sample holds a few counts of this clonotype. This chain connects TRBV6-1 to TRBJ2-1; 9 bases match TRBD1. The trim removed 6 bases at V and 7 bases at J, leaving 10 bases unmatched. The CDR3 runs 15 residues. CDR1 and CDR2 from the germline V gene are MNHNS and SASEGT. CDR3 sequence: CASRGPGTGRNEQFF. The CDR3 DNA reads TGTGCCAGCAGGGGACCCGGGACAGGGAGAAATGAGCAGTTCTTC.